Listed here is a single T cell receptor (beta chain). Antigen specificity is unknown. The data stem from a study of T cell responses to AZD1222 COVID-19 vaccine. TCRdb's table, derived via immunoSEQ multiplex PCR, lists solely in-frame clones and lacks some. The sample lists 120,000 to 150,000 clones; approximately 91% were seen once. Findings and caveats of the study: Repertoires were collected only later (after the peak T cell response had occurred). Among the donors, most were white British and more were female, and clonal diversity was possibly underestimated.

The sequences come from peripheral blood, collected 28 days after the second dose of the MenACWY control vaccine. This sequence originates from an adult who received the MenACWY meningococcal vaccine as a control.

The CDR3 DNA reads as TGTGCCAGCAGGCTACAGGGGGAGTCAGGTGAAGCTTTCTTT. This encodes CASRLQGESGEAFF. The rearrangement joins TRBV2 to TRBJ1-1; 8 bases map to TRBD1. CDR1 and CDR2 (germline): SNHLY, FYNNEI. CDR3 size: 14 residues. J was trimmed by 7 bases and V by 6 bases; bases with no gene match: 10.